Listed below are T cell receptor beta chains from one sample, sequenced in a study of T cell responses to AZD1222 COVID-19 vaccine. Only in-frame clones appear in the TCRdb table, and some are missing; sequencing was by immunoSEQ multiplex PCR. The data contain roughly 79,000 clones, 78% of them singletons. Sequenced here: peripheral blood, sampled on day 0 of AZD1222 vaccination. The receptors were gathered from an adult in good health. Each CDR3 is given with its conserved first and last residue. The D gene is left open where the match is weak. Part of the rows lack a size; the others show once, few, many or a class for expanded clones.

>few|TRBJ1-2|TRBV6-5|.
TGTGCCAGCAGTTACGGCGGGGCGAACTATGGCTACACCTTC
CASSYGGANYGYTF
>.|TRBJ2-3|TRBV18|TRBD2
TGTGCCAGCTCACCGACGGGTAGCGGGATCGGCACAGATACGCAGTATTTT
CASSPTGSGIGTDTQYF
>.|TRBJ1-4|TRBV9|TRBD1
TGTGCCAGCAGCGCCGGGACAGGAGATGAAAAACTGTTTTTT
CASSAGTGDEKLFF
>.|TRBJ2-3|TRBV7-2|TRBD2
TGTGCCAGCAGCCAAGCCGGGACTAGCGGGAGGGCGCTATATACGCAGTATTTT
CASSQAGTSGRALYTQYF
>.|TRBJ2-5|TRBV6-5|.
TGTGCCAGCAGACCGGACGGACAAGAGACCCAGTACTTC
CASRPDGQETQYF
>few|TRBJ2-5|TRBV11-2|.
.
CASSSGGFLETQYF
>.|TRBJ2-7|TRBV9|.
TGTGCCAGCAGCCCCCGGGCCCAGAGTTACGAGCAGTACTTC
CASSPRAQSYEQYF
>.|TRBJ1-1|TRBV19|.
TGTGCCAGTAGTATTACAGGGCTTCGCACTGAAGCTTTCTTT
CASSITGLRTEAFF
>.|TRBJ1-5|TRBV5-1|.
TGCGCCAGCAGCTTGGGAGACACCGATAGCAATCAGCCCCAGCATTTT
CASSLGDTDSNQPQHF
>.|TRBJ1-1|TRBV10-3|TRBD1
TGTGCCATCAGTGGGGCCCCCGGGACAGGGGGCAACATGAACACTGAAGCTTTCTTT
CAISGAPGTGGNMNTEAFF
>.|TRBJ1-1|TRBV27|TRBD1
TGTGCCAGCAGGGGCGACAGGGGAAGGACTGAAGCTTTCTTT
CASRGDRGRTEAFF
>.|TRBJ2-1|TRBV27|TRBD2
TGTGCCAGCAGCTTGACTAGCGGGAGGGTAAATGAGCAGTTCTTC
CASSLTSGRVNEQFF
>few|TRBJ2-2|TRBV2|.
TGTGCCAGCAGCAGAATCGGGACTCGTTCCACCGGGGAGCTGTTTTTT
CASSRIGTRSTGELFF
>.|TRBJ1-5|TRBV7-8|TRBD1
TGTGCCAGCAGCTTCGGACAGGGTGACCAGCCCCAGCATTTT
CASSFGQGDQPQHF
>.|TRBJ2-2|TRBV27|.
TGTGCCAGCAGGAAGGATAGGGATGGGGGGACCGGGGAGCTGTTTTTT
CASRKDRDGGTGELFF
>.|TRBJ1-2|TRBV28|.
TGTGCCACCCAGGATAACTATGGCTACACCTTC
CATQDNYGYTF
>.|TRBJ2-3|TRBV2|.
TGTGCCAGCAGTGATTATACGCAGTATTTT
CASSDYTQYF
>.|TRBJ2-7|TRBV5-1|.
TGCGCCAGCAGCCTAGTGCCGGACAGCCGCGAGCAGTACTTC
CASSLVPDSREQYF
>.|TRBJ2-1|TRBV6-4|.
TGTGCCAGCAGTGACTCGGGGGCCACGGGCAATGAGCAGTTCTTC
CASSDSGATGNEQFF
>once|TRBJ1-2|TRBV10-3|TRBD1
TGTGCCATCAGAAAAGGGACAGGGGGCGACTATGGCTACACCTTC
CAIRKGTGGDYGYTF
>.|TRBJ2-7|TRBV5-6|.
TGTGCCAGCAGCTTAGGCAGATTCTACGAGCAGTACTTC
CASSLGRFYEQYF
>.|TRBJ2-1|TRBV2|TRBD2
TGTGCCAGCAGTGGCAGACTAGCGGGAAAGGAGCAGTTCTTC
CASSGRLAGKEQFF
>once|TRBJ1-5|TRBV5-1|.
TGCGCCAGCAGAACTGCCCCCGGGACCAATCAGCCCCAGCATTTT
CASRTAPGTNQPQHF
>.|TRBJ2-7|TRBV12-5|TRBD1
TGTGCTAGTGGTTTGGGGACAGGGGTCTACGAGCAGTACTTC
CASGLGTGVYEQYF
>.|TRBJ2-5|TRBV13|.
TGTGCCAGCAGCTCCCGTGTTGAAGGGGAGACCCAGTACTTC
CASSSRVEGETQYF
>few|TRBJ1-2|TRBV27|TRBD1
TGTGCCAGCAGTAGACAGGGGGGGGTTAATAACTATGGCTACACCTTC
CASSRQGGVNNYGYTF
>.|TRBJ2-1|TRBV5-4|TRBD2
TGTGCCAGCAGCCCCAGCGGACTAGCGCTTCCCAATGAGCAGTTCTTC
CASSPSGLALPNEQFF
>.|TRBJ1-2|TRBV10-3|.
TGTGCCATCAGCCTAGGGGAGGCCGCTGGCTATGGCTACACCTTC
CAISLGEAAGYGYTF
>.|TRBJ1-1|TRBV13|.
TGTGCCAGCAGCTTTTCCGGGGAAGGGATATTGAACACTGAAGCTTTCTTT
CASSFSGEGILNTEAFF
>.|TRBJ1-5|TRBV2|.
TGTGCCAGCAGCCTTGGAACGGCGACCGAGCAGCCCCAGCATTTT
CASSLGTATEQPQHF
>.|TRBJ2-4|TRBV29-1|TRBD1
TGCAGCGTTGAAGATCGGGCAGGGGGTGCGAACCAACTAGCCAAAAACATTCAGTACTTC
CSVEDRAGGANQLAKNIQYF
>.|TRBJ2-3|TRBV10-3|.
TGTGCCATCAGTGCACGGGACACCACAGATACGCAGTATTTT
CAISARDTTDTQYF
>.|TRBJ2-7|TRBV19|TRBD2
TGTGCCAGTAGTATAGACACTAGCGGGATTGGGGAGCAGTACTTC
CASSIDTSGIGEQYF
>.|TRBJ2-3|TRBV19|TRBD2
TGTGCCAGTAGTATCGGACTAGCGGATACGCAGTATTTT
CASSIGLADTQYF
>.|TRBJ1-4|TRBV9|.
TGTGCCAGCAGCGTTAAAAGCGTACCTAATGAAAAACTGTTTTTT
CASSVKSVPNEKLFF
>.|TRBJ2-1|TRBV19|TRBD2
TGTGCCACCAAGCCACGGACTAGCGGGAGGTCCTACAATGAGCAGTTCTTC
CATKPRTSGRSYNEQFF
>once|TRBJ2-2|TRBV9|TRBD2
TGTGCCAGCAGCGTTAGCGGGAGCGATCGAACCGGGGAGCTGTTTTTT
CASSVSGSDRTGELFF
>few|TRBJ1-1|TRBV6-2/TRBV6-3|.
TGTGCCAGCAGTTACGTGATGAACACTGAAGCTTTCTTT
CASSYVMNTEAFF
>.|TRBJ2-2|TRBV19|.
TGTGCCAGTAGGGGTAGCGCGAACACCGGGGAGCTGTTTTTT
CASRGSANTGELFF
>once|TRBJ1-5|TRBV27|TRBD1
TGTGCCAGCAGACCTAGGGGGCCCTATAGCAATCAGCCCCAGCATTTT
CASRPRGPYSNQPQHF
>.|TRBJ1-1|TRBV5-1|.
TGCGCCAGCAGCTTGGCTGAAATAGGGGTGACTGAAGCTTTCTTT
CASSLAEIGVTEAFF
>.|TRBJ1-1|TRBV6-5|.
TGTGCCAGCAGTTACTCGACAGGGAACACTGAAGCTTTCTTT
CASSYSTGNTEAFF
>.|TRBJ2-3|TRBV10-2|.
TGCGCCAGCAGTGAAAGGGGAAGCACAGATACGCAGTATTTT
CASSERGSTDTQYF
>few|TRBJ1-6|TRBV28|TRBD1
TGTGCCAGCAGACGGGACAGCAATTCACCCCTCCACTTT
CASRRDSNSPLHF
>.|TRBJ2-1|TRBV4-3|TRBD2
TGCGCCAGCAGCCAAGAGGTCTGGCGGGACGGGGGGGAGCAGTTCTTC
CASSQEVWRDGGEQFF
>.|TRBJ1-2|TRBV5-1|.
TGCGCCAGCAGCTCCGGGACGGAGGACCTCTATGGCTACACCTTC
CASSSGTEDLYGYTF
>.|TRBJ2-1|TRBV21-1|.
TGTGCCAGCAGCAAAGGGTGGGACAGGGGAATGGGGTCCTACAATGAGCAGTTCTTC
CASSKGWDRGMGSYNEQFF
>.|TRBJ1-5|TRBV7-2|.
TGTGCCAGCAGCCGCCGGGATCAGCCCCAGCATTTT
CASSRRDQPQHF
>.|TRBJ2-1|TRBV7-2|TRBD2
TGTGCCAGCAGCTTATCAACGGGAGGGACTGCATTTTACAATGAGCAGTTCTTC
CASSLSTGGTAFYNEQFF
>.|TRBJ2-1|TRBV11-1|.
TGTGCCAGCAGCTCCATTACGGGCGGGACCGAGCAGTTCTTC
CASSSITGGTEQFF
>.|TRBJ2-3|TRBV5-4|.
TGTGCCAGCAGCTCGTTAGAGACCCCAGATACGCAGTATTTT
CASSSLETPDTQYF
>.|TRBJ2-6|TRBV29-1|.
TGCAGCGTTTCGGACAGCGAATTCTCTGGGGCCAACGTCCTGACTTTC
CSVSDSEFSGANVLTF
>.|TRBJ2-2|TRBV4-1|TRBD2
TGCGCCAGCAGCCACCATATTCTAGCGGCTCGACTGAACACCGGGGAGCTGTTTTTT
CASSHHILAARLNTGELFF
>.|TRBJ2-3|TRBV7-9|.
TGTGCCAGCAGCTCAAGAGCGACAGATACGCAGTATTTT
CASSSRATDTQYF
>.|TRBJ2-2|TRBV7-9|TRBD2
TGTGCCAGCAGCCTTGGACTAGCGGGAGCGTTCGGGGAGCTGTTTTTT
CASSLGLAGAFGELFF
>.|TRBJ2-3|TRBV7-8|TRBD2
TGTGCCAGCAGTACACTTGGACTAGCGGGATTCACAGATACGCAGTATTTT
CASSTLGLAGFTDTQYF
>.|TRBJ2-3|TRBV10-2|TRBD1
TGCGCCAGCATAGCTCGGGACAGGCACACAGATACGCAGTATTTT
CASIARDRHTDTQYF
>.|TRBJ1-2|TRBV30|.
TGTGCCTGGAGGTTGGGGGGGATCGATGGCTACACCTTC
CAWRLGGIDGYTF